This TCR beta chain was profiled in a study of technical replicates of blood from a few donors. V gave up 5 bases and J gave up 8 bases, with 12 bases separating them. From germline, CDR1 is SGHTA and CDR2 FQGTGA. The CDR3 spans 13 residues. Using immunoSEQ multiplex PCR, the repertoire was profiled, and TCRdb retains in-frame clones only, with some absent. The data contain 50,000 to 60,000 clones, 91% of them seen just once; the ten biggest clones take up less than 5%. The chain employs TRBV7-3 and TRBJ1-4; TRBD1 is a possible D gene (5 bases). The receptor comes from a human donor in good health. Some clones in this sample may be carry-over from other donors' samples. The sequencing sample was made of PBMCs. The DNA for the CDR3 is TGTGCCAGCAGCGCAGGGTCAGGCGAAAAACTGTTTTTT. It encodes CASSAGSGEKLFF. The whole variable domain, filled in from reference TRBV7-3 and TRBJ1-4, reads GAGVSQTPSNKVTEKGKYVELRCDPISGHTALYWYRQSLGQGPEFLIYFQGTGAADDSGLPNDRFFAVRPEGSVSTLKIQRTERGDSAVYLCASSAGSGEKLFFGSGTQLSVL.